The T cell receptor beta chain described here comes from a study of T-cell reconstitution after alpha-beta-depleted transplantation in children. Library preparation (for TCRbeta) was performed with unique molecular identifiers. Each CDR3 protein is one row after TCRdb ran MiXCR on the PCR reads. There are about 480,000 distinct CDR3 sequences in the sample; 12% occur only once, and around 5.8% lies in the top ten. This clonotype has a handful of counts. The length of the CDR3 is 14 residues. Germline CDR1 is SNHLY and CDR2 is FYNNEI. Trimming stripped 6 bases from V and 2 bases from J, with 13 bases between.

This TCR was recovered from a human donor who donated a stem cell graft to a child with combined immunodeficiency. Sequences were derived from PBMCs from the stem cell graft donor, sampled from the stem cell graft. This chain links TRBV2 with TRBJ2-5, with a possible D match to TRBD2 (5 bases). The CDR3 nucleotides are TGTGCCAGCAGATACACAGAGGGACAAGAGACCCAGTACTTC. Translating it yields CASRYTEGQETQYF.